A single sample is the source of the 20 T cell receptor beta chains below, sequenced in a study of blood T cell repertoires in COVID-19. The method was immunoSEQ multiplex PCR; TCRdb's version includes in-frame clones alone and lacks a portion of them. This table has around 230,000 clones, 83% appearing once. Sample: peripheral blood. All receptors derive from a woman aged 35 to 49 with active or convalescent COVID-19.

This sequence joins TRBV19 and TRBJ2-2, with 13 bases aligning to TRBD2. The trim removed 6 bases at V and 5 bases at J, leaving 18 bases unmatched. Germline values: CDR1 LNHDA, CDR2 SQIVND (reference sequence). The CDR3 covers 20 residues. The CDR3 sequence is CASRLRGTSGILRRTGELFF. CDR3 in DNA: TGTGCCAGTAGACTAAGGGGGACTAGCGGGATTCTGCGGCGTACCGGGGAGCTGTTTTTT.

This clone was counted a single time. The rearrangement joins TRBV25-1 to TRBJ1-1; the D gene is possibly TRBD1 (6 bases). Germline CDR1 reads MGHDK; CDR2 reads SYGVNS. CDR3 length: 16 residues. Trimming shortened V by 0 bases and J by 4 bases, and 15 bases separated the two germline ends. The CDR3 loop is CASSEYRTGGFTEAFF. CDR3 DNA: TGTGCCAGCAGTGAATATAGGACGGGGGGCTTCACTGAAGCTTTCTTT.

The chain links TRBV12-3 or TRBV12-4 to TRBJ1-1, with TRBD1 as a possible D gene (6 bases). The CDR3 loop spans 13 amino acids. V lost 6 bases and J lost 1, with 9 bases in between. CDR3 region: CASSGQTNTEAFF. CDR3 DNA sequence: TGTGCCAGCAGCGGACAGACGAACACTGAAGCTTTCTTT.

The V call is TRBV6-2 or TRBV6-3, the J call TRBJ2-6; D remains unclear. The ends were cut back, 4 bases at V and 0 bases at J, with 10 bases in the middle. Germline V gene data show CDR1 as MNHEY and CDR2 as SVGEGT. The CDR3 spans 16 residues. This CDR3 is CASSSKRFSGANVLTF. The CDR3 nucleotides are TGTGCCAGCAGTTCTAAGCGATTCTCTGGGGCCAACGTCCTGACTTTC.

This rearrangement joins TRBV14 to TRBJ2-4; D perhaps matches TRBD2 (5 bases). Germline-derived CDR1 and CDR2 are SGHDN and FVKESK. V shed 4 bases and J shed 0 bases, with 7 bases lying between them. This CDR3 is 14 amino acids long. The CDR3 sequence: CASSPGIAKNIQYF. CDR3 DNA sequence: TGTGCCAGCAGCCCGGGGATAGCCAAAAACATTCAGTACTTC.

V and J are TRBV15 and TRBJ1-1, with D possibly being TRBD1 (6 bases). Trimming cost V 2 bases and J 7 bases, with 17 bases left between them. CDR3 length: 15 amino acids. Germline CDR1 reads LNHNV; CDR2 reads YYDKDF (reference sequence). This CDR3 is CATSRQQNREGEAFF. The CDR3 DNA sequence: TGTGCCACCAGCAGACAACAGAACAGGGAAGGTGAAGCTTTCTTT.

V is TRBV11-1 and J is TRBJ2-4, with D possibly TRBD1 on 6 matching bases. The CDR3 has 15 amino acids. The V end was cut by 4 bases, the J end by 4 bases, with 14 bases between. Per the germline V gene, CDR1 is SGHAT and CDR2 is FQDESV (reference sequence). The CDR3 DNA follows: TGTGCCAGCAGCTCGAACAGGGAGAAGAAAAACATTCAGTACTTC. Its translation: CASSSNREKKNIQYF. Combining the CDR3 with reference TRBV11-1 and TRBJ2-4 gives the whole variable domain EAEVAQSPRYKITEKSQAVAFWCDPISGHATLYWYRQILGQGPELLVQFQDESVVDDSQLPKDRFSAERLKGVDSTLKIQPAELGDSAMYLCASSSNREKKNIQYFGAGTRLSVL.

This chain links TRBV4-2 with TRBJ1-4; TRBD1 might be the D (6 bases). Trimming removed 0 bases at V and 4 bases at J, with 12 bases between. From germline, CDR1 is LGHNA and CDR2 YNFKEQ. This CDR3 has 16 residues. The CDR3 sequence: CASSQDLRGGNEKLFF. In nucleotides, the CDR3 is TGTGCCAGCAGCCAAGATCTAAGGGGGGGTAATGAAAAACTGTTTTTT.

The chain uses TRBV24-1 and TRBJ2-7; 7 positions match TRBD1. After removal of 4 bases from V and 0 bases from J, the junction contained 5 bases not matched to a gene. Germline loops: CDR1 KGHDR, CDR2 SFDVKD. The CDR3 extends over 15 amino acids. The CDR3 is CATSDARDSSYEQYF. DNA of the CDR3: TGTGCCACCAGTGACGCCCGGGACAGCTCCTACGAGCAGTACTTC.

The rearrangement joins TRBV5-1 to TRBJ1-4, with D hard to call. The V end was cut by 4 bases, the J end by 3 bases, with 10 bases between. The CDR3 totals 14 residues. Per germline, CDR1 SGHRS and CDR2 YFSETQ. The CDR3 region is CASSLPQPNEKLFF. In DNA, the CDR3 is TGCGCCAGCAGCCTTCCACAGCCTAATGAAAAACTGTTTTTT.

The chain couples TRBV24-1 to TRBJ2-1, with 12 bases matching TRBD2. There are 17 residues in the CDR3. The V gene end was trimmed by 1 base and the J gene end by 9 bases; junction bases not matched to a gene: 9. Per germline, CDR1 KGHDR and CDR2 SFDVKD. The CDR3: CATSDFDRTSGEIEQFF. CDR3 nucleotides: TGTGCCACCAGTGATTTCGACCGGACTAGCGGGGAAATTGAGCAGTTCTTC.

The chain has TRBV6-5 and TRBJ2-3; 9 bases align to TRBD1. The CDR3 runs 15 residues. V was clipped by 6 bases and J by 3 bases; unmatched bases: 7. The germline V gene encodes CDR1 MNHEY and CDR2 SVGAGI. The CDR3 loop is CASRPTGGRTDTQYF. CDR3 DNA: TGTGCCAGCAGGCCGACAGGGGGTCGAACAGATACGCAGTATTTT.

V usage is TRBV5-1 and J usage is TRBJ1-1, with 10 bases matching TRBD1. Per the germline V gene, CDR1 is SGHRS and CDR2 is YFSETQ. Trimming took 1 base from V and 10 from J; bases not matched to a gene: 7. The CDR3 is 14 amino acids. The CDR3 here is CASSLRQGARGAFF. In DNA form, the CDR3 reads TGCGCCAGCAGCTTGAGACAGGGGGCCAGGGGAGCTTTCTTT.

A single count supports this clone. V gene TRBV6-2 or TRBV6-3 combines with J gene TRBJ1-2; 9 bases are shared with TRBD1. This CDR3 is 15 amino acids long. CDR1 MNHEY and CDR2 SVGEGT come from the germline V gene. J gave up 8 bases and V 2 bases, and 9 bases lay outside the gene matches. CDR3 bases: TGTGCCAGCAGTTACCATGGGACAGGGAGTGGCGGCTACACCTTC. The encoded protein is CASSYHGTGSGGYTF.

This clone was seen a few times. The V gene is TRBV7-3, the J gene TRBJ2-2, with D tentatively TRBD1 (5 bases). The CDR3 runs 13 residues. Germline CDR1 and CDR2: SGHTA and FQGTGA. V lost 4 bases, J lost 8 bases, and 11 bases lay in between. CDR3 sequence (DNA): TGTGCCAGCAGCTCCTTCAGGGAAGGGGAGCTGTTTTTT. It translates to CASSSFREGELFF.

In its sample, this clone was seen once. The V and J genes are TRBV6-5 and TRBJ1-4; 10 positions agree with TRBD1. The CDR3 has 15 residues. CDR1 and CDR2 (germline): MNHEY, SVGAGI. V gave up 5 bases and J gave up 7 bases; unmatched junction bases: 7. The CDR3 here is CASSRQGAGLEKLFF. As DNA, the CDR3 is TGTGCCAGCAGTCGACAGGGGGCTGGTCTTGAAAAACTGTTTTTT.

The chain is built from TRBV30 and TRBJ1-2; tentatively, D is TRBD1 (6 bases). The V gene's germline CDR1 is GTSNPN and CDR2 SVGIG (reference sequence). Trimming pared 0 bases from V and 2 bases from J, leaving 10 bases between. The CDR3 length is 14 residues. The DNA of the CDR3 is TGTGCCTGGAGTGTCACAGGGCTCAACTATGGCTACACCTTC. Translated, it gives CAWSVTGLNYGYTF.

This chain joins TRBV7-2 and TRBJ2-7, with 12 bases aligning to TRBD1. J gave up 4 bases and V 5 bases, and 3 bases lay outside the gene matches. The CDR3 length is 14 residues. Germline CDR1 and CDR2: SGHTA and FQGNSA. In DNA form, the CDR3 reads TGTGCCAGCAGCCGGGACAGGGGGCCATACGAGCAGTACTTC. It specifies CASSRDRGPYEQYF.

The rearrangement joins TRBV18 to TRBJ1-1; 9 nucleotides align to TRBD1. This CDR3 is 15 amino acids long. The ends lost 3 bases at V and 5 bases at J; junction bases unmatched: 7. The germline gives CDR1 KGHSH, CDR2 LQKENI. The CDR3 loop is CASSPPTGGRTEAFF. CDR3 in DNA: TGTGCCAGCTCACCGCCGACAGGGGGAAGGACTGAAGCTTTCTTT. The variable domain in full, with the rest retrieved from reference TRBV18 and TRBJ1-1, is NAGVMQNPRHLVRRRGQEARLRCSPMKGHSHVYWYRQLPEEGLKFMVYLQKENIIDESGMPKERFSAEFPKEGPSILRIQQVVRGDSAAYFCASSPPTGGRTEAFFGQGTRLTVV.

The rearrangement uses TRBV25-1 and TRBJ1-2; the D is unclear. In germline, CDR1 is MGHDK, CDR2 SYGVNS. V dropped 3 bases and J dropped 4 bases, with 12 bases sitting between them. There are 14 residues in the CDR3. This chain's CDR3 is CASSEAGRSYGYTF. In DNA, the CDR3 is TGTGCCAGCAGTGAGGCGGGCCGGAGCTATGGCTACACCTTC.